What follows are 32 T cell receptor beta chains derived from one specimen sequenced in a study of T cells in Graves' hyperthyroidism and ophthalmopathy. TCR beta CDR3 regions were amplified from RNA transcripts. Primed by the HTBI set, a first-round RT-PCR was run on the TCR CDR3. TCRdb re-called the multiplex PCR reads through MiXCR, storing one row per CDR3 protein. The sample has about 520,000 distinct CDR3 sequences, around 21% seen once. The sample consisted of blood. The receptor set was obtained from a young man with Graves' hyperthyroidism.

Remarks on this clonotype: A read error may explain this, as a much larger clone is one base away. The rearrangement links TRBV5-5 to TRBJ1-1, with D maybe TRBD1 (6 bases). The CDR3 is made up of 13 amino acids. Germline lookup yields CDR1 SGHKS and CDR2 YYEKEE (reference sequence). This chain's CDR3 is CVSSLLGANEAFF. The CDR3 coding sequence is TGTGTCAGCAGCTTGTTGGGGGCGAATGAAGCTTTCTTT.

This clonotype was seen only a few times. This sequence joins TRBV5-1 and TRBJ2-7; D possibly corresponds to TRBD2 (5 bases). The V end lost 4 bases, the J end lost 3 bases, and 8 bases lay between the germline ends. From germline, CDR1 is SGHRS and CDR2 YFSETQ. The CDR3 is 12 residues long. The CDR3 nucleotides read TGCGCCAGCAGCCCTGACTACTACGAGCAGTACTTC. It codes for CASSPDYYEQYF.

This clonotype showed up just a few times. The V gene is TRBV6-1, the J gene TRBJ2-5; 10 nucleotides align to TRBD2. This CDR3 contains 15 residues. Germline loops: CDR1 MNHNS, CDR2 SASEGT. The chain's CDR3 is CATKASGSVGETQYF. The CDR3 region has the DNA TGTGCTACCAAAGCTAGCGGGAGTGTGGGGGAGACCCAGTACTTC.

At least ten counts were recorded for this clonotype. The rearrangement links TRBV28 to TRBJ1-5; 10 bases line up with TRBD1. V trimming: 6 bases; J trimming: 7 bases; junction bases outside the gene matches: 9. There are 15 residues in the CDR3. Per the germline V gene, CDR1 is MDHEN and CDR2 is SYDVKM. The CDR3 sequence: CASSFGTGANQPQHF. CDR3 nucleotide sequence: TGTGCCAGCAGCTTCGGGACAGGGGCTAACCAGCCCCAGCATTTT.

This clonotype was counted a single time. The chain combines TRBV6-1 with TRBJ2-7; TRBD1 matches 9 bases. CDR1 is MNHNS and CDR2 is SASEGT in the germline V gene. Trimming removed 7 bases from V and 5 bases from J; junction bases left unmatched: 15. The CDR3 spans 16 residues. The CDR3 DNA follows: TGTGCCAGCACCCGACTTGCTGGGACAGGGATGAACGAGCAGTACTTC. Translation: CASTRLAGTGMNEQYF.

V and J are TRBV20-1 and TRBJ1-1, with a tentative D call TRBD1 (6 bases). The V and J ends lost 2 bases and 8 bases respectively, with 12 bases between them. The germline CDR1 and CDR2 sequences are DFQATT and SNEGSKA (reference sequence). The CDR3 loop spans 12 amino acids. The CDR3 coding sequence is TGCAGTGCTAGAAAGGGGGGCAGGGAAGCTTTCTTT. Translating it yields CSARKGGREAFF.

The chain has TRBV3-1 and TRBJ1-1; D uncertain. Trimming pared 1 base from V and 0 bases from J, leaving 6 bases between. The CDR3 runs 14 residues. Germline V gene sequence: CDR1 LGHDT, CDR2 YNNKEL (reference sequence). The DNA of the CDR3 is TGTGCCAGCAGCCAAGGGGAGCTGAACACTGAAGCTTTCTTT. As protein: CASSQGELNTEAFF.

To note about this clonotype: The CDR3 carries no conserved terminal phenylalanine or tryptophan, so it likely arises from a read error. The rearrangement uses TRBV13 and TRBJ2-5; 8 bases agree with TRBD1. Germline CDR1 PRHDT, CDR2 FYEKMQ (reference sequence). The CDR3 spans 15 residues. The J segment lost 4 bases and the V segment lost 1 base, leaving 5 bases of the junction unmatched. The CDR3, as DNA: TGTGCCAGCAGCTTAGCCAGGGGGCAAATAGAGACCCAGTACCTC. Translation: CASSLARGQIETQYL.

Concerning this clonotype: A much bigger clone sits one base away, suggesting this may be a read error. The CDR3 bases are TGTGCCAGCAGCCAAGCCTCAGGACAGGAGATAAACTATGGCTACACCTTC. Its translation: CASSQASGQEINYGYTF. The chain is built from TRBV4-2 and TRBJ1-2; 7 bases are a match to TRBD1. This CDR3 has 17 amino acids. Germline assignment: CDR1 LGHNA and CDR2 YNFKEQ. V lost 1 base, J lost 2 bases, and 10 bases stayed unmatched.

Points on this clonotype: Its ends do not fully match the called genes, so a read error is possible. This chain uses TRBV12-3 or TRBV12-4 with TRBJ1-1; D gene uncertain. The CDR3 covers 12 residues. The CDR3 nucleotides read TGTGCCAACAGTCGACAGAACACTGAAGCTTTCTTT. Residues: CANSRQNTEAFF.

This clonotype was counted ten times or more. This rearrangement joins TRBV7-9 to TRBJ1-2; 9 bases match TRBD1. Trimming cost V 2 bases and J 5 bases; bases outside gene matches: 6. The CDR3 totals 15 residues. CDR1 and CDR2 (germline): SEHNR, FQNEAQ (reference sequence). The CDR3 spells CASSLSGTGIYGYTF. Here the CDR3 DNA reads TGTGCCAGCAGCTTAAGCGGGACAGGGATTTATGGCTACACCTTC.

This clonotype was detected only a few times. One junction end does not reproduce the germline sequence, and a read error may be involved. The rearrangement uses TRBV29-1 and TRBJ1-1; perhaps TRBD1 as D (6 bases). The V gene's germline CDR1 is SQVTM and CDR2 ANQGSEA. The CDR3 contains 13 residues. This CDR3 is CSAKRAGGTEACF. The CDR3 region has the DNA TGCAGCGCCAAGCGCGCGGGGGGCACTGAAGCTTGCTTT.

Written as DNA, the CDR3 is TGTGCCTGGAGTGACGAGACTAGCGTATACGAGCAGTACGTC. This gives the protein CAWSDETSVYEQYV. The rearrangement links TRBV30 to TRBJ2-7, with TRBD2 identical over 8 bases. After removal of 1 base from V and 4 bases from J, the junction contained 6 bases not matched to a gene. The CDR3 length is 14 residues. Looked up from germline, CDR1 is GTSNPN and CDR2 is SVGIG (reference sequence).

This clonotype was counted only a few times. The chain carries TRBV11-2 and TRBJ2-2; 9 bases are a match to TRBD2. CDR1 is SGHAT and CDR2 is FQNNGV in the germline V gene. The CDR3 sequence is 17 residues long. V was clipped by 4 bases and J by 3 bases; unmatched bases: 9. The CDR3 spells CASSSEAGGPYTGELFF. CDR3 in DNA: TGTGCCAGCAGCTCAGAGGCGGGGGGGCCGTACACCGGGGAGCTGTTTTTT. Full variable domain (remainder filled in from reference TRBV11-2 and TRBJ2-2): EAGVAQSPRYKIIEKRQSVAFWCNPISGHATLYWYQQILGQGPKLLIQFQNNGVVDDSQLPKDRFSAERLKGVDSTLKIQPAKLEDSAVYLCASSSEAGGPYTGELFFGEGSRLTVL.

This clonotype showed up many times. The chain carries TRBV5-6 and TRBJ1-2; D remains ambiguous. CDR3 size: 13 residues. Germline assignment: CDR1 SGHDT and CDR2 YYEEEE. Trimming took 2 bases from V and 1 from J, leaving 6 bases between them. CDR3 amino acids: CASSLPSNYGYTF. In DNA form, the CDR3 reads TGTGCCAGCAGCTTACCGAGTAACTATGGCTACACCTTC. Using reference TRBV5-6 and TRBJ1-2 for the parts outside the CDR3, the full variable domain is DAGVTQSPTHLIKTRGQQVTLRCSPKSGHDTVSWYQQALGQGPQFIFQYYEEEERQRGNFPDRFSGHQFPNYSSELNVNALLLGDSALYLCASSLPSNYGYTFGSGTRLTVV.

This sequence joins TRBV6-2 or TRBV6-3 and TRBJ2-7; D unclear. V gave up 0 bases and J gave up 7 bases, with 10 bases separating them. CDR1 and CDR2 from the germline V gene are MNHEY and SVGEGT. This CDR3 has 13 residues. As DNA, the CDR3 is TGTGCCAGCAGTTACTCAAGGATTTGGGAGCAGTACTTC. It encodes CASSYSRIWEQYF.

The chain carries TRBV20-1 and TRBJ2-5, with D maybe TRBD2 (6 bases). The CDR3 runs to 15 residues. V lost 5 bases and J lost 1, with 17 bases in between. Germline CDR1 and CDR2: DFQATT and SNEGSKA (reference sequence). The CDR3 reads CSAGGIGARQETQYF. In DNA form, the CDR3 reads TGCAGTGCTGGGGGGATAGGGGCCCGCCAAGAGACCCAGTACTTC.

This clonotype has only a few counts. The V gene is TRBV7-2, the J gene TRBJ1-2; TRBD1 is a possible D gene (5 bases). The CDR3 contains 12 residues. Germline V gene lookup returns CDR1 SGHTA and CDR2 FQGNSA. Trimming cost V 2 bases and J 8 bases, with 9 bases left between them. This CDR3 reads CASSLIGEGYTF. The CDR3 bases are TGTGCCAGCAGCTTAATAGGGGAGGGCTACACCTTC.

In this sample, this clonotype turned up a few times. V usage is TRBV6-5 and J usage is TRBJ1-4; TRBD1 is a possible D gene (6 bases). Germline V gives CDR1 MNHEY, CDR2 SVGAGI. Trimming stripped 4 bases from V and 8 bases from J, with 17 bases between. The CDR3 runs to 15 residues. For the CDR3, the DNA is TGTGCCAGCAGTTTTCGACGGACAGCCGGGGAAAAACTGTTTTTT. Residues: CASSFRRTAGEKLFF.

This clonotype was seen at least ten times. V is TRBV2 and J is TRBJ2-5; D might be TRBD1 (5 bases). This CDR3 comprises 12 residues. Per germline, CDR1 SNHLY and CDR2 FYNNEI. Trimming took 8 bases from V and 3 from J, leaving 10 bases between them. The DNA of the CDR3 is TGTGCCAGCCAAGGGGCCGAAGAGACCCAGTACTTC. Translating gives CASQGAEETQYF.

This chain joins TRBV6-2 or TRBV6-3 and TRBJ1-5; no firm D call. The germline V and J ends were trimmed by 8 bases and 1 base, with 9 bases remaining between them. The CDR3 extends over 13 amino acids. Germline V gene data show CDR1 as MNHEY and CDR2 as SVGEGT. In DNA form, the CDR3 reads TGTGCCAGCGAGGTGGACAGCAATCAGCCCCAGCATTTT. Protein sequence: CASEVDSNQPQHF.

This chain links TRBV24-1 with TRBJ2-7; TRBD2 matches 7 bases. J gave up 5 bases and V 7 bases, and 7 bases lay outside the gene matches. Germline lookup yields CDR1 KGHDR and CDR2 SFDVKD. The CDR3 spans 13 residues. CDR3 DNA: TGTGCCACCAGCGGGGGAGGGAGCAACGAGCAGTACTTC. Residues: CATSGGGSNEQYF.

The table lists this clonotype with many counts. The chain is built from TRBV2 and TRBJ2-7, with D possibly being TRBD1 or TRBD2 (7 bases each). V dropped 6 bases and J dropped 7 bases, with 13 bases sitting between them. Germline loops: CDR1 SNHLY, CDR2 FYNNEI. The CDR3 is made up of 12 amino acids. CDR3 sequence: CASSTRGGEQYF. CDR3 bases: TGTGCCAGCAGCACCAGGGGGGGAGAGCAGTACTTC.

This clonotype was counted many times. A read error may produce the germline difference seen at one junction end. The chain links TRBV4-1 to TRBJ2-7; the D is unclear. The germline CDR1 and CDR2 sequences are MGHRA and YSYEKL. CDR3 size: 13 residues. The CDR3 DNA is TGTGCCAGCAGCCAAGTGGGCTCCTACGAGCAGTACTTC. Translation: CASSQVGSYEQYF.

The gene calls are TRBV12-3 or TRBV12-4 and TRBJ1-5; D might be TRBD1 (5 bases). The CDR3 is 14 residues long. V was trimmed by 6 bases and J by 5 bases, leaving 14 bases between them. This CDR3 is CASRGPGGDQPQHF. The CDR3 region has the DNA TGTGCCAGCAGGGGACCCGGAGGGGATCAGCCCCAGCATTTT.

CDR3 residues: CATMTSGTGELFF. The CDR3 DNA reads TGTGCCACCATGACTAGCGGGACCGGGGAGCTGTTTTTT. The chain couples TRBV6-1 to TRBJ2-2; TRBD2 aligns across 10 bases. The CDR3 totals 13 residues. Germline values: CDR1 MNHNS, CDR2 SASEGT. The J segment lost 5 bases and the V segment lost 10 bases, leaving 4 bases of the junction unmatched.

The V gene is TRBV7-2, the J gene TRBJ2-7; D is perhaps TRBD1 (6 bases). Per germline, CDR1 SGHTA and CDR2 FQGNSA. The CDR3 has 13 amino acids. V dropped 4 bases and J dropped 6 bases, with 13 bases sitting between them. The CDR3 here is CASSSPPRGEQYF. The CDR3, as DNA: TGTGCCAGCAGCTCCCCTCCCAGGGGCGAGCAGTACTTC.

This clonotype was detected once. The CDR3 is CATSRVGGLTGNTIYF. The CDR3 DNA reads TGTGCCACCAGCAGAGTGGGAGGGTTGACGGGAAACACCATATATTTT. The chain employs TRBV15 and TRBJ1-3; D gene unclear. With 1 base removed from V and 4 bases from J, the gap between germline ends came to 14 bases. The CDR3 has 16 amino acids. Germline-derived CDR1 and CDR2 are LNHNV and YYDKDF (reference sequence). Combining the CDR3 with reference TRBV15 and TRBJ1-3 gives the whole variable domain DAMVIQNPRYQVTQFGKPVTLSCSQTLNHNVMYWYQQKSSQAPKLLFHYYDKDFNNEADTPDNFQSRRPNTSFCFLDIRSPGLGDTAMYLCATSRVGGLTGNTIYFGEGSWLTVV.

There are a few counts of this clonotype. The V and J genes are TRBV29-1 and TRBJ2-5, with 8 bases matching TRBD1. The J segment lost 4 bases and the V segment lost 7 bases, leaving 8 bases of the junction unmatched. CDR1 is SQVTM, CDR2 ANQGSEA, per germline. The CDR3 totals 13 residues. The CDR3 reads CSGGQGRSETQYF. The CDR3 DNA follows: TGCAGCGGAGGACAGGGCAGATCAGAGACCCAGTACTTC.

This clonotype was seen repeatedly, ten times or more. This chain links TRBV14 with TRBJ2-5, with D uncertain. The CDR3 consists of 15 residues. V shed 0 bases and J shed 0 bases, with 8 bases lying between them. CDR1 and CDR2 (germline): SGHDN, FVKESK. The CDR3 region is CASSQDVTYQETQYF. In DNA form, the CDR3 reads TGTGCCAGCAGCCAAGACGTCACCTACCAAGAGACCCAGTACTTC.

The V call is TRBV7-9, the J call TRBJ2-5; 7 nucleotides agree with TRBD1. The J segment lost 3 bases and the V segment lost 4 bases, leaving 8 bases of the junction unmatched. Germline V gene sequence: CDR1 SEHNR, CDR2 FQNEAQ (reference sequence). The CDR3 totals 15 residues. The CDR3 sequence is CASSSTGQKKETQYF. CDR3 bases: TGTGCCAGCAGCTCCACGGGACAGAAGAAAGAGACCCAGTACTTC.

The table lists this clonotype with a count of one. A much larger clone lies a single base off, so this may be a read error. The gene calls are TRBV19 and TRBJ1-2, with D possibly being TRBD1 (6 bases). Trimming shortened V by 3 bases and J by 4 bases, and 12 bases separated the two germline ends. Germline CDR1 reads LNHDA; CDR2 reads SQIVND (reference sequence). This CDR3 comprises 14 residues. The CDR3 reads CASSMPGVIYGYTF. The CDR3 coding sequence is TGTGCCAGTAGTATGCCAGGGGTGATCTATGGCTACACCTTC. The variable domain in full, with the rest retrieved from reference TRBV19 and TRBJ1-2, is DGGITQSPKYLFRKEGQNVTLSCEQNLNHDAMYWYRQDPGQGLRLIYYSQIVNDFQKGDIAEGYSVSREKKESFPLTVTSAQKNPTAFYLCASSMPGVIYGYTFGSGTRLTVV.